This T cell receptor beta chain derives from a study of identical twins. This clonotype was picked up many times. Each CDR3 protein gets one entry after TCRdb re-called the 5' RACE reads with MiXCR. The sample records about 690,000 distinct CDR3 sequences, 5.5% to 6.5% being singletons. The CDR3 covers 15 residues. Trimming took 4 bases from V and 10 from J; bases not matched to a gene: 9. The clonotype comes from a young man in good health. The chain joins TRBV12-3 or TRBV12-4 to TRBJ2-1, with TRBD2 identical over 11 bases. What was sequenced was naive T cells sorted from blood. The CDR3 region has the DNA TGTGCCAGCAGTTCCTACACTAGCGGGAGTCTCGAGCAGTTCTTC. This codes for CASSSYTSGSLEQFF.